Below are 12 T cell receptor beta chains sequenced from a single sample in a study of PD-L1 blockade in urothelial cancer. Data came from immunoSEQ multiplex PCR; TCRdb stores just in-frame clones and leaves some out. This sample has about 500 clones, with roughly 37% found just once. The specimen comprised tumor tissue, sampled before atezolizumab (anti-PD-L1) treatment. These receptors all stem from a man aged 60 to 75 with urothelial cancer.

In its sample, this clone ranks as large. The chain links TRBV28 to TRBJ2-1; perhaps D is TRBD1 or TRBD2 (7 bases each). CDR3 length: 15 residues. V lost 5 bases to trimming and J lost 3 bases, with 14 bases between them. CDR1 and CDR2 from the germline V gene are MDHEN and SYDVKM. The CDR3 spells CASSADRDYYNEQFF. The CDR3, as DNA: TGTGCCAGCAGTGCCGACAGGGACTACTACAATGAGCAGTTCTTC.

The CDR3 is CSVPTGAGTDTQYF. The CDR3 DNA sequence: TGCAGCGTTCCTACAGGGGCAGGCACAGATACGCAGTATTTT. The rearrangement joins TRBV29-1 to TRBJ2-3; 7 positions match TRBD1. This CDR3 region has 14 residues. J gave up 1 base and V 5 bases, and 6 bases lay outside the gene matches. Germline assignment: CDR1 SQVTM and CDR2 ANQGSEA.

In this sample, this clone turned up a few times. The rearrangement links TRBV6-8 to TRBJ1-1, with D unresolved. Between the trimmed V and J ends, which lost 8 bases and 3 bases, there was a span of 19 bases. CDR3 length: 15 amino acids. Germline V gene sequence: CDR1 MNHGY, CDR2 SAAAGT. The CDR3 bases are TGTGCCAGCGCTCAACAACAGTTTTCGGACACTGAAGCTTTCTTT. Translated: CASAQQQFSDTEAFF.

This clone was observed a handful of times. The genes are TRBV11-3 and TRBJ2-3; D unclear. The ends were cut back, 4 bases at V and 0 bases at J, with 11 bases in the middle. Germline V gives CDR1 SGHNT, CDR2 YENEEA. The CDR3 runs to 15 residues. Written as DNA, the CDR3 is TGTGCCAGCAGCTCGTCCTCGTATAGCACAGATACGCAGTATTTT. Encoded protein: CASSSSSYSTDTQYF.

This clone is judged large (0.1 to 1%). The J gene is TRBJ2-7, the V gene TRBV6-8; D is possibly TRBD1 (5 bases). Germline CDR1 MNHGY, CDR2 SAAAGT. Trimming stripped 5 bases from V and 7 bases from J, with 21 bases between. The CDR3 is 15 residues long. The CDR3 reads CASSPQGMVGEEQYF. CDR3 nucleotides: TGTGCCAGCAGTCCGCAGGGTATGGTTGGCGAGGAGCAGTACTTC.

The chain uses TRBV10-2 and TRBJ1-4; 8 bases align to TRBD1. The junction had 3 bases not matched to a gene; V was cut back by 5 bases and J by 4 bases. The CDR3 length is 14 residues. CDR1 WSHSY and CDR2 SAAADI come from the germline V gene. The CDR3 reads CASSRTGSNEKLFF. The CDR3 nucleotides read TGCGCCAGCAGTCGGACAGGGAGTAATGAAAAACTGTTTTTT.

A remark on this clone: Sequence at one end of the junction differs from germline and may be a read error. This sample includes further DNA sequences coding for the same CDR3. The chain couples TRBV6-8 to TRBJ1-5; D gene ambiguous. The germline V gene encodes CDR1 MNHGY and CDR2 SAAAGT. The CDR3 is made up of 13 amino acids. CDR3 sequence: CAISAAGNQPQHF. CDR3 bases: TGTGCCATCAGTGCCGCCGGGAATCAGCCTCAGCATTTT.

The chain links TRBV11-1 to TRBJ2-6; 10 bases fit TRBD2. Germline CDR1 is SGHAT and CDR2 is FQDESV (reference sequence). The junction had 8 bases not matched to a gene; V was cut back by 3 bases and J by 3 bases. The CDR3 length is 18 residues. The CDR3 is CASSFGLAGVGGANVLTF. Written as DNA, the CDR3 is TGTGCCAGCAGCTTTGGGCTAGCGGGAGTTGGTGGGGCCAACGTCCTGACTTTC.

Within the sample, this clone is large. J is TRBJ1-3 and V is TRBV6-1; no firm D call. CDR1 is MNHNS and CDR2 is SASEGT in the germline V gene. The CDR3 runs 12 residues. The V gene lost 1 base and the J gene lost 3 bases, with 1 base spanning the gap. CDR3 DNA: TGTGCCAGCAGTGAAGGTGGAAACACCATATATTTT. As protein: CASSEGGNTIYF.

The chain couples TRBV18 to TRBJ2-7, with D maybe TRBD1 (5 bases). CDR1 and CDR2 (germline): KGHSH, LQKENI. Trimming left V 3 bases short and J 6 bases short, with 15 bases between. The CDR3 has 14 amino acids. CDR3 nucleotide sequence: TGTGCCAGCTCACCGTTAGGGGATTTACGCGAGCAGTACTTC. Residues: CASSPLGDLREQYF.

The V gene is TRBV12-5, the J gene TRBJ2-5; 9 bases align to TRBD1. CDR3 size: 13 residues. V dropped 6 bases and J dropped 4; count of bases not matched to a gene: 3. Germline CDR1 reads LGHNT; CDR2 reads FRNRAP. As DNA, the CDR3 is TGTGCTAGTGGCGTGGACAGGGGAGAGACCCAGTACTTC. Its translation: CASGVDRGETQYF.

There are a few counts of this clone. V is TRBV28 and J is TRBJ1-1, with a tentative D call TRBD1 (5 bases). Germline V lookup: CDR1 MDHEN, CDR2 SYDVKM. The V and J ends lost 6 bases and 0 bases respectively, with 11 bases between them. This CDR3 spans 14 amino acids. CDR3: CASRNTGLNTEAFF. DNA of the CDR3: TGTGCCAGCAGAAACACAGGTCTGAACACTGAAGCTTTCTTT.